These 5 T cell receptor beta chains came from one sample sequenced in a study of a mutant IDH1 vaccine in newly diagnosed glioma. Clones were read by immunoSEQ multiplex PCR, and TCRdb kept only the in-frame ones, dropping some. The sample yields fewer than 55,000 clones, about 61% seen once. Time point defined: week 47, end of study. Topical imiquimod accompanied each vaccine dose, which consisted of 300 ug of mutant IDH1 20-mer peptide. These receptors have no identified antigens. The sample was peripheral blood mononuclear cells (PBMCs), taken from a glioma patient whose treatment included an IDH1 peptide vaccine. The receptors stem from a middle-aged man with glioma. Some clones in this sample may be carry-over from other donors' samples.

V usage is TRBV19 and J usage is TRBJ1-5, with D unresolved. Per the germline V gene, CDR1 is LNHDA and CDR2 is SQIVND (reference sequence). The CDR3 covers 12 residues. Trimming removed 7 bases from V and 0 bases from J, with 4 bases in between. The CDR3 loop reads CASTFSNQPQHF. CDR3 DNA: TGTGCCAGTACTTTTAGCAATCAGCCCCAGCATTTT.

This clone was counted once. The chain combines TRBV30 with TRBJ1-2, with 8 bases that match TRBD1. This CDR3 region has 16 residues. V shed 0 bases and J 2 bases; nucleotides not matched to a gene: 8. The germline V gene has CDR1 GTSNPN and CDR2 SVGIG (reference sequence). The CDR3, as DNA: TGTGCCTGGAGTGTAGGCCGGGACAGGAAAAACTATGGCTACACCTTC. Encoded protein: CAWSVGRDRKNYGYTF.

The chain couples TRBV5-4 to TRBJ1-2; 10 positions match TRBD1. CDR3 length: 17 amino acids. Germline V lookup: CDR1 SGHNT, CDR2 YYREEE (reference sequence). V lost 2 bases to trimming and J lost 1 base; unmatched junction nucleotides: 8. In nucleotides, the CDR3 is TGTGCCAGCAGCTTCCGGGACAGGGGCCCAGATAACTATGGCTACACCTTC. Its protein product is CASSFRDRGPDNYGYTF.

V and J are TRBV10-3 and TRBJ1-1; D possibly corresponds to TRBD1 (6 bases). The CDR3 is 14 residues long. The V end was cut by 5 bases, the J end by 0 bases, with 10 bases between. CDR1 is ENHRY, CDR2 SYGVKD, per germline. The CDR3 sequence is CAISKDSLNTEAFF. DNA of the CDR3: TGTGCCATCAGTAAGGACAGCTTGAACACTGAAGCTTTCTTT.

The genes are TRBV6-6 and TRBJ2-5, with D unclear. V was shortened by 3 bases and J by 4 bases, with 3 bases between the two germline ends. This CDR3 is built from 11 residues. Germline lookup yields CDR1 MNHNY and CDR2 SVGAGI (reference sequence). In nucleotides, the CDR3 is TGTGCCAGCAGTTATGGAGAGACCCAGTACTTC. This translates into CASSYGETQYF.